Reported below is one TCR beta chain. This sample stems from a study of blood T cell repertoires in COVID-19. Study at large: Samples came from the United States, Italy and Spain, spanning acute and convalescent COVID-19. T cells, B-cell-depleted T cells, or PBMCs provided the cDNA or gDNA that served as material.

The method was immunoSEQ multiplex PCR; TCRdb's version includes in-frame clones alone and lacks a portion of them. The table includes 120,000 or so clones, around 82% detected once. The V gene's germline CDR1 is LGHDT and CDR2 YNNKEL (reference sequence). The CDR3 covers 14 residues. V lost 3 bases to trimming and J lost 6 bases; unmatched junction nucleotides: 4. The chain links TRBV3-1 (or the pseudogene TRBV3-2) to TRBJ1-1, with TRBD1 identical over 10 bases. The sequence was obtained from an older man with active or convalescent COVID-19. The sequenced sample was peripheral blood. This CDR3 reads CASSHGTGESEAFF. The CDR3 DNA sequence: TGTGCCAGCAGCCACGGGACAGGGGAGTCTGAAGCTTTCTTT.